Following are 20 T cell receptor beta chains from one sample sequenced in a study of cytomegalovirus exposure and HLA in healthy donors. The PCR had 60 Vbeta and 13 Jbeta primers. Some clones are missing from TCRdb's copy, which holds only in-frame ones; the method was immunoSEQ multiplex PCR. Recorded for this sample: 65,000 to 95,000 clones. Sequenced input: PBMCs. The receptors here all came from an older woman in good health and CMV-seronegative.

The chain carries TRBV5-6 and TRBJ2-2; TRBD1 might be the D (6 bases). The CDR3 consists of 15 residues. Germline CDR1 and CDR2: SGHDT and YYEEEE. Trimming removed 0 bases from V and 5 bases from J, with 11 bases in between. This CDR3 is CASSLDRVVTGELFF. The CDR3 DNA reads TGTGCCAGCAGCTTGGACAGGGTAGTAACCGGGGAGCTGTTTTTT.

The chain employs TRBV30 and TRBJ1-1, with 8 nucleotides matching TRBD1. Germline V gene sequence: CDR1 GTSNPN, CDR2 SVGIG (reference sequence). V shed 1 base, J shed 3 bases, and the junction held 4 bases outside the gene matches. The CDR3 sequence is 14 residues long. The CDR3 here is CAWSAQGAYTEAFF. The CDR3 nucleotides read TGTGCCTGGAGTGCCCAGGGGGCATACACTGAAGCTTTCTTT.

This chain connects TRBV28 to TRBJ1-4; D unclear. The V end was cut by 6 bases, the J end by 6 bases, with 11 bases between. The length of the CDR3 is 13 residues. Germline loops: CDR1 MDHEN, CDR2 SYDVKM. CDR3 sequence reads: CASRKWEDEKLFF. DNA of the CDR3: TGTGCCAGCAGAAAATGGGAGGATGAAAAACTGTTTTTT.

The rearrangement uses TRBV5-1 and TRBJ2-5, with TRBD1 matching over 7 bases. Losses at the gene ends were 0 bases for V and 5 bases for J; bases not matched to a gene: 4. This CDR3 is 14 amino acids long. Germline V gene sequence: CDR1 SGHRS, CDR2 YFSETQ. The CDR3 DNA reads TGCGCCAGCAGCTTGGAGACAGGGCGGGAGACCCAGTACTTC. Translation: CASSLETGRETQYF.

J is TRBJ2-2 and V is TRBV7-9, with TRBD2 matching 14 bases. The CDR3 sequence is 17 residues long. V lost 5 bases, J lost 6 bases, and 8 bases stayed unmatched. Germline V CDR1 and CDR2: SEHNR, FQNEAQ (reference sequence). In DNA form, the CDR3 reads TGTGCCAGCAGCCCGGGGACTAGCGGGAGTTCAGCCGGGGAGCTGTTTTTT. It yields the protein CASSPGTSGSSAGELFF.

V gene TRBV5-4 combines with J gene TRBJ1-5, with no clear D. The CDR3 contains 16 residues. Trimming pared 4 bases from V and 0 bases from J, leaving 14 bases between. Germline V gene data show CDR1 as SGHNT and CDR2 as YYREEE (reference sequence). CDR3 protein: CASSRDPLSSNQPQHF. CDR3 coding DNA: TGTGCCAGCAGCCGGGATCCGCTTTCTAGCAATCAGCCCCAGCATTTT.

The chain is built from TRBV2 and TRBJ2-7, with 10 bases lining up with TRBD2. V was clipped by 6 bases and J by 9 bases; unmatched bases: 17. Germline lookup yields CDR1 SNHLY and CDR2 FYNNEI. The length of the CDR3 is 16 residues. The CDR3 loop is CASSPVTSGWGRGQYF. For the CDR3, the DNA is TGTGCCAGCAGCCCAGTGACTAGCGGGTGGGGACGAGGGCAGTACTTC.

The rearrangement links TRBV10-3 to TRBJ1-2, with 8 positions matching TRBD1. The V gene end was trimmed by 6 bases and the J gene end by 8 bases; junction bases not matched to a gene: 11. This CDR3 has 14 amino acids. Per the germline V gene, CDR1 is ENHRY and CDR2 is SYGVKD. CDR3 sequence: CAIREGQGEAGYTF. The CDR3 DNA is TGTGCCATCAGAGAAGGACAGGGAGAGGCGGGCTACACCTTC.

This chain connects TRBV4-1 to TRBJ2-3; D perhaps matches TRBD2 (6 bases). Trimming stripped 3 bases from V and 6 bases from J, with 16 bases between. The germline V gene encodes CDR1 MGHRA and CDR2 YSYEKL. This CDR3 contains 15 residues. The CDR3 nucleotides read TGCGCCAGCAGCCAGCGACTAGTTACTACGGATACGCAGTATTTT. Protein: CASSQRLVTTDTQYF.

The chain uses TRBV5-6 and TRBJ1-1; maybe TRBD1 (6 bases). The CDR3 consists of 12 residues. V lost 5 bases, J lost 6 bases, and 11 bases lay in between. Germline V gene sequence: CDR1 SGHDT, CDR2 YYEEEE. CDR3 DNA sequence: TGTGCCAGCAGATTAGGGGGGGCTGAAGCTTTCTTT. Protein sequence: CASRLGGAEAFF.

The rearrangement links TRBV27 to TRBJ1-2, with D possibly being TRBD1 (5 bases). V shed 3 bases and J shed 0 bases, with 11 bases lying between them. The V gene's germline CDR1 is MNHEY and CDR2 SMNVEV (reference sequence). This CDR3 is 15 amino acids long. The CDR3 loop is CASSFLGVTNYGYTF. The CDR3, as DNA: TGTGCCAGCAGTTTCTTAGGGGTCACTAACTATGGCTACACCTTC.

This chain links TRBV5-1 with TRBJ2-7; 9 bases map to TRBD2. Germline V gene lookup returns CDR1 SGHRS and CDR2 YFSETQ. The V segment lost 6 bases and the J segment 5 bases; nucleotides outside the gene matches: 9. This CDR3 spans 14 amino acids. The CDR3 DNA is TGCGCCAGCACGCCCGTGGGACTAGCTAACGAGCAGTACTTC. The encoded protein is CASTPVGLANEQYF.

V is TRBV10-3 and J is TRBJ2-1, with 10 bases matching TRBD2. The V gene's germline CDR1 is ENHRY and CDR2 SYGVKD. The CDR3 extends over 16 amino acids. Germline trimming cut 6 bases from V and 4 bases from J; bases unmatched to any gene: 9. This CDR3 is CAIRDGAGGLYNEQFF. In nucleotides, the CDR3 is TGTGCCATCAGGGACGGAGCGGGAGGGCTTTACAATGAGCAGTTCTTC.

The chain uses TRBV4-1 and TRBJ1-5; D might be TRBD1 (6 bases). V dropped 3 bases and J dropped 6 bases, with 15 bases sitting between them. The germline V gene has CDR1 MGHRA and CDR2 YSYEKL. The CDR3 sequence is 15 residues long. Here the CDR3 DNA reads TGCGCCAGCAGCCAGGGGGTGGGGGCCCCTCAGCCCCAGCATTTT. Translated: CASSQGVGAPQPQHF.

V usage is TRBV11-2 and J usage is TRBJ2-1; TRBD2 matches 11 bases. The CDR3 length is 15 residues. V lost 5 bases, J lost 2 bases, and 2 bases stayed unmatched. The germline gives CDR1 SGHAT, CDR2 FQNNGV. The CDR3 DNA follows: TGTGCCAGCAGCCCTAGCGGGAGGCCCTACAATGAGCAGTTCTTC. It translates to CASSPSGRPYNEQFF.

The rearrangement joins TRBV19 to TRBJ1-2, with TRBD1 matching 7 bases. The junction had 15 bases not matched to a gene; V was cut back by 4 bases and J by 10 bases. Germline values: CDR1 LNHDA, CDR2 SQIVND (reference sequence). This CDR3 spans 15 amino acids. The CDR3, as DNA: TGTGCCAGTAGTAGAATAGGCGGGACAGCCGTCACCTACACCTTC. It codes for CASSRIGGTAVTYTF.

The genes are TRBV28 and TRBJ1-5; D may be TRBD1 (5 bases). Germline V gene lookup returns CDR1 MDHEN and CDR2 SYDVKM. This CDR3 contains 13 residues. Deletions cut 8 bases from V and 6 bases from J, with 14 bases between. The DNA of the CDR3 is TGTGCCAGCTTGTGGGGGGAATTTCAGCCCCAGCATTTT. Encoded protein: CASLWGEFQPQHF. The variable domain in full, completed from reference TRBV28 and TRBJ1-5, reads DVKVTQSSRYLVKRTGEKVFLECVQDMDHENMFWYRQDPGLGLRLIYFSYDVKMKEKGDIPEGYSVSREKKERFSLILESASTNQTSMYLCASLWGEFQPQHFGDGTRLSIL.

This chain joins TRBV7-6 and TRBJ2-5; the D gene is possibly TRBD1 (6 bases). V lost 5 bases and J lost 9, with 19 bases in between. CDR1 is SGHVS, CDR2 FNYEAQ, per germline. CDR3 size: 14 residues. In nucleotides, the CDR3 is TGTGCCAGCAGCCCCGGGGACATCCATTCCCCCCAGTACTTC. Encoded protein: CASSPGDIHSPQYF.

The chain carries TRBV4-1 and TRBJ2-5, with D perhaps matching TRBD2 (6 bases). The CDR3 contains 14 residues. From germline, CDR1 is MGHRA and CDR2 YSYEKL. The V end was cut by 0 bases, the J end by 5 bases, with 10 bases between. The CDR3 here is CASSQDERGETQYF. CDR3 bases: TGCGCCAGCAGCCAAGATGAACGGGGGGAGACCCAGTACTTC.

The DNA of the CDR3 is TGTGCCAGCAGGCTACAGGGAGGGGACACCGGGGAGCTGTTTTTT. Translated: CASRLQGGDTGELFF. The chain recombines TRBV2 with TRBJ2-2, with TRBD2 as a possible D gene (7 bases). CDR1 SNHLY and CDR2 FYNNEI come from the germline V gene. The CDR3 spans 15 residues. Trimming removed 6 bases from V and 3 bases from J, with 14 bases in between. Using reference TRBV2 and TRBJ2-2 for the parts outside the CDR3, the full variable domain is EPEVTQTPSHQVTQMGQEVILRCVPISNHLYFYWYRQILGQKVEFLVSFYNNEISEKSEIFDDQFSVERPDGSNFTLKIRSTKLEDSAMYFCASRLQGGDTGELFFGEGSRLTVL.